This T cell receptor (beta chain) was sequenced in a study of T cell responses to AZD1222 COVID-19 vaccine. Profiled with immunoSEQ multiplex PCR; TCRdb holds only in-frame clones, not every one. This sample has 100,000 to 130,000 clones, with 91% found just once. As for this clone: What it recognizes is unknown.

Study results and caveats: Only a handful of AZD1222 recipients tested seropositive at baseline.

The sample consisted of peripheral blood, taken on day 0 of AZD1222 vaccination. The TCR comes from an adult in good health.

CDR3 nucleotides: TGTGCCAGCAGCTTGGGATGGGACAGCACCACAGATACGCAGTATTTT. Its translation is CASSLGWDSTTDTQYF. This sequence joins TRBV5-5 and TRBJ2-3; 7 bases line up with TRBD1. Trimming cost V 0 bases and J 2 bases; bases outside gene matches: 6. In germline, CDR1 is SGHKS, CDR2 YYEKEE (reference sequence). CDR3 length: 16 residues.